The rows below give T cell receptor beta chains drawn from one sample of a study of blood T cell repertoires in COVID-19. Assay: immunoSEQ multiplex PCR; the TCRdb copy retains only in-frame clones and omits some. Altogether about 200,000 clones are present, 70% to 90% being singletons, with the ten largest covering 10% to 11%. Sequenced sample: peripheral blood. The receptors were sampled from a human donor with active or convalescent COVID-19. The donor label of this sample is uncertain. Each CDR3 is given with its conserved first and last residue. Each record gives: J gene, clone size, V gene, D gene, CDR3 protein, CDR3 DNA. D genes are given only for firm matches. Only part of the rows carry a size: once, few, many, or a class if the clone is expanded.

TRBJ1-2 . TRBV18 . CASSPNIGQRYGYTF TGTGCCAGCTCACCAAATATTGGACAGCGTTATGGCTACACCTTC
TRBJ2-1 . TRBV7-2 TRBD1 CASSAWDSTYNEQFF TGTGCCAGCAGCGCCTGGGACAGTACCTACAATGAGCAGTTCTTC
TRBJ2-1 . TRBV3-1/TRBV3-2 . CASSQRITLVYRNEQFF TGTGCCAGCAGCCAACGTATCACTCTAGTGTACCGCAATGAGCAGTTCTTC
TRBJ2-2 . TRBV7-3 TRBD2 CASRQHAGGNTGELFF TGTGCCAGCAGACAACACGCGGGGGGTAACACCGGGGAGCTGTTTTTT
TRBJ2-2 . TRBV28 TRBD2 CASSSRTSGGSFGELFF TGTGCCAGCAGTTCCCGCACTAGCGGGGGGTCATTCGGGGAGCTGTTTTTT
TRBJ1-5 once TRBV3-1/TRBV3-2 . CASSQDHYSNQPQHF TGTGCCAGCAGCCAAGATCACTATAGCAATCAGCCCCAGCATTTT
TRBJ2-6 . TRBV5-4 . CASNPRTGGANVLTF TGTGCCAGCAACCCTAGGACTGGCGGGGCCAACGTCCTGACTTTC
TRBJ2-1 . TRBV2 TRBD2 CASRRTGTSYNEQFF TGTGCCAGCAGGCGCACCGGGACTAGCTACAATGAGCAGTTCTTC
TRBJ2-1 . TRBV5-8 TRBD2 CASSLLGLADNEQFF TGTGCCAGCAGCTTGCTCGGACTAGCGGACAATGAGCAGTTCTTC
TRBJ1-1 . TRBV5-1 TRBD1 CASRVTGVGYTEAFF TGCGCCAGCAGAGTGACAGGGGTGGGGTACACTGAAGCTTTCTTT
TRBJ2-5 . TRBV7-2 . CASAEGSWETQYF TGTGCCAGCGCTGAGGGCTCCTGGGAGACCCAGTACTTC
TRBJ2-7 . TRBV7-9 . CASSSTSSPYEQYF TGTGCCAGCAGCTCAACTAGCTCCCCCTACGAGCAGTACTTC
TRBJ2-2 . TRBV14 TRBD1 CASSQVTDRDTGELFF TGTGCCAGCAGCCAAGTAACGGACAGGGACACCGGGGAGCTGTTTTTT
TRBJ2-1 . TRBV7-7 TRBD2 CASSLSPTSGSEQFF TGTGCTAGCAGCTTATCCCCTACTAGCGGGAGTGAGCAGTTCTTC
TRBJ2-2 . TRBV12-3/TRBV12-4 . CASRRIDTGELFF TGTGCCAGCAGGCGAATCGACACCGGGGAGCTGTTTTTT
TRBJ1-1 once TRBV2 . CASRRNTEAFF TGTGCCAGCAGGAGAAACACTGAAGCTTTCTTT
TRBJ1-1 once TRBV11-3 . CASSLEANTEAFF TGTGCCAGCAGCTTAGAGGCAAACACTGAAGCTTTCTTT
TRBJ2-1 once TRBV7-2 . CASSLIHPTEQFF TGTGCCAGCAGCCTTATCCACCCCACAGAGCAGTTCTTC
TRBJ1-4 . TRBV28 . CASTHRVENEKLFF TGTGCCAGCACCCACAGGGTAGAGAATGAAAAACTGTTTTTT
TRBJ2-1 . TRBV5-5 . CASSSSGPAGDEQFF TGTGCCAGCAGCTCGTCGGGTCCGGCGGGCGATGAGCAGTTCTTC
TRBJ2-7 . TRBV6-2/TRBV6-3 TRBD1 CASSRLHRTGYEQYF TGTGCCAGCAGTCGACTCCACCGGACAGGGTACGAGCAGTACTTC
TRBJ2-7 . TRBV28 . CASQQALAGGEQYF TGTGCCAGTCAGCAAGCGTTGGCCGGGGGCGAGCAGTACTTC
TRBJ2-3 once TRBV27 TRBD2 CASSLAGGWGTDTQYF TGTGCCAGCAGTTTGGCGGGAGGGTGGGGGACAGATACGCAGTATTTT
TRBJ2-6 . TRBV7-3 . CASSPTGGANVLTF TGTGCCAGCAGCCCCACGGGGGGGGCCAACGTCCTGACTTTC
TRBJ2-1 . TRBV5-4 . CASSLDSFSDNEQFF TGTGCCAGCAGCTTGGACTCCTTTTCCGACAATGAGCAGTTCTTC
TRBJ1-5 . TRBV5-6 TRBD1 CASSLGPTGGNQPQHF TGTGCCAGCAGCTTGGGTCCGACAGGGGGCAATCAGCCCCAGCATTTT
TRBJ2-7 . TRBV5-1 . CASSLQGGSYEQYF TGCGCCAGCAGCTTGCAGGGGGGTTCCTACGAGCAGTACTTC
TRBJ2-2 . TRBV4-1 . CASSQDRWTDTGELFF TGCGCCAGCAGCCAAGATCGATGGACAGACACCGGGGAGCTGTTTTTT
TRBJ2-1 . TRBV19 . CASKPPSGYNEQFF TGTGCCAGTAAGCCCCCAAGCGGGTACAATGAGCAGTTCTTC
TRBJ2-2 . TRBV27 TRBD2 CASSPGTSAGELFF TGTGCCAGCAGTCCAGGGACTAGCGCCGGGGAGCTGTTTTTT
TRBJ2-3 . TRBV5-4 TRBD2 CASSLDSAGGTDTQYF TGTGCCAGCAGCTTGGATTCGGCGGGGGGCACAGATACGCAGTATTTT
TRBJ1-6 once TRBV7-9 TRBD1 CASSLGGQGNSPLHF TGTGCCAGCAGCTTAGGTGGACAGGGGAATTCACCCCTCCACTTT
TRBJ2-1 . TRBV7-9 TRBD2 CASSLTGGSFSEQFF TGTGCCAGCAGCTTAACGGGGGGGAGTTTTTCTGAGCAGTTCTTC
TRBJ2-3 . TRBV2 . CASSSRITDTQYF TGTGCCAGCAGTAGTAGAATCACAGATACGCAGTATTTT
TRBJ2-7 . TRBV28 TRBD1 CASSPGDRSYEQYF TGTGCCAGCAGCCCCGGGGACAGATCATACGAGCAGTACTTC
TRBJ2-1 . TRBV20-1 . CSASRGGGSYNEQFF TGCAGTGCTAGTAGGGGGGGAGGCTCCTACAATGAGCAGTTCTTC
TRBJ1-1 . TRBV5-6 . CASSLADGVTEAFF TGTGCCAGCAGCCTGGCGGACGGGGTCACTGAAGCTTTCTTT
TRBJ2-7 once TRBV18 TRBD2 CASSPPAGVHEQYF TGTGCCAGCTCACCACCAGCGGGGGTCCACGAGCAGTACTTC
TRBJ2-5 . TRBV10-3 TRBD2 CATLQRGSGQETQYF TGTGCCACACTTCAGCGGGGGTCGGGGCAAGAGACCCAGTACTTC
TRBJ2-5 . TRBV2 . CASTFGGGRYQETQYF TGTGCCAGCACCTTTGGGGGGGGCCGGTACCAAGAGACCCAGTACTTC
TRBJ1-1 . TRBV30 TRBD1 CAWSQKRDSSSEAFF TGTGCCTGGAGTCAAAAACGGGACAGTTCCTCTGAAGCTTTCTTT
TRBJ1-1 . TRBV5-1 . CASSLATRGSGEAFF TGCGCCAGCAGCTTGGCCACCAGGGGAAGTGGTGAAGCTTTCTTT
TRBJ2-3 . TRBV3-1/TRBV3-2 . CASSSGHRTDTQYF TGTGCCAGCAGCTCAGGACACCGCACAGATACGCAGTATTTT
TRBJ1-2 few TRBV14 TRBD1 CASSQVTGSYGYTF TGTGCCAGCAGCCAGGTGACAGGGTCCTATGGCTACACCTTC
TRBJ2-7 few TRBV5-1 TRBD1 CASTLGQGAYEQYF TGCGCCAGCACCCTGGGACAGGGCGCCTACGAGCAGTACTTC
TRBJ2-1 few TRBV5-1 . CASSRDTNEQFF TGCGCCAGCAGCCGGGACACCAATGAGCAGTTCTTC
TRBJ2-1 . TRBV19 TRBD2 CASSISGGDGEQFF TGTGCCAGTAGTATCAGCGGGGGCGATGGTGAGCAGTTCTTC
TRBJ1-1 . TRBV28 . CASSVPAEAFF TGTGCCAGCAGTGTGCCAGCTGAAGCTTTCTTT
TRBJ1-2 . TRBV28 . CASRPQGNYGYTF TGTGCCAGCAGACCTCAGGGAAACTATGGCTACACCTTC
TRBJ2-2 . TRBV5-1 . CASSFQGGNGELFF TGCGCCAGCAGCTTTCAGGGGGGTAACGGGGAGCTGTTTTTT
TRBJ1-1 . TRBV12-3/TRBV12-4 . CASSPNAFF TGTGCCAGCAGCCCCAATGCTTTCTTT
TRBJ2-7 . TRBV11-3 . CASSLSRIGDEQYF TGTGCCAGCAGCCTAAGCAGGATTGGCGACGAGCAGTACTTC
TRBJ1-4 . TRBV28 TRBD1 CASSLAARGSEKLFF TGTGCCAGCAGTTTAGCAGCCAGGGGGTCTGAAAAACTGTTTTTT
TRBJ2-5 once TRBV3-1/TRBV3-2 . CASSQGSPAGRETQYF TGTGCCAGCAGCCAAGGTAGCCCGGCGGGCCGAGAGACCCAGTACTTC
TRBJ2-7 . TRBV5-1 TRBD2 CASSSGLAGYEQYF TGCGCCAGCAGCTCTGGACTAGCGGGCTACGAGCAGTACTTC
TRBJ2-7 . TRBV13 . CASSLGDRKSDYEQYF TGTGCCAGCAGCTTAGGAGACAGGAAGTCAGACTACGAGCAGTACTTC
TRBJ2-7 . TRBV25-1 . CASNQGSTYEQYF TGTGCCAGCAATCAGGGCTCGACCTACGAGCAGTACTTC
TRBJ2-3 . TRBV24-1 . CATSSYSGFTDTQYF TGTGCCACCAGTTCGTATTCGGGGTTCACAGATACGCAGTATTTT
TRBJ2-7 . TRBV2 TRBD2 CASSTGLAGGPGWQYF TGTGCCAGCAGTACGGGACTAGCGGGAGGTCCAGGTTGGCAGTACTTC
TRBJ2-2 . TRBV5-4 TRBD2 CASSSPGLATSNTGELFF TGTGCCAGCAGCTCACCGGGACTAGCGACATCGAACACCGGGGAGCTGTTTTTT